The clone carrying this T cell receptor (beta chain) was picked up many times. Its antigen is as yet unknown. Priming with a constant-region primer yielded TCR beta cDNA from roughly 500 ng total RNA. Library construction for TCR beta comprised three nested multiplex PCR rounds performed with slightly modified ARM-PCR. The study ran its first two PCR rounds for roughly 11 cycles each, using TRBV1-TRBV30 forward primers and a C-beta reverse primer. MiXCR, applied by TCRdb to the multiplex PCR reads, yields one record per CDR3 protein. This sample has tens of thousands of distinct CDR3 sequences, with less than 85% found just once. This CDR3 has 15 amino acids. After removal of 5 bases from V and 1 base from J, the junction contained 6 bases not matched to a gene. This record belongs to a study of tumor-infiltrating lymphocytes in primary liver carcinoma. Regarding the study as a whole: Pairs of tumor regions overlapped more than tumor-adjacent and tumor-blood pairs did. About 7.5-25% of top clones, no more, were shared by all five regions.

Joint extraction of RNA and DNA used about 17-31 mg of bulk tissue that was unsorted. The proportion of viable tumor cells exceeded 85% in every tumor sample. The chain carries TRBV12-3 or TRBV12-4 and TRBJ1-1; 8 nucleotides agree with TRBD1. Sequences were obtained from liver tumor tissue from sampling region 5. Documented subset: tumor region T5, tumor centre. This TCR was recovered from a man aged 40-50 years with primary liver carcinoma and hepatitis B virus infection. The DNA of the CDR3 is TGTGCCAGCAGTCCCCGGGACAGGAGGAACACTGAAGCTTTCTTT. Protein product: CASSPRDRRNTEAFF.